Reported below is one T cell receptor beta chain. This clonotype has only a few counts. Its cognate antigen has yet to be identified. Base-call qualities are not available, and no considerably larger clone is one nucleotide away. This sample is part of a study of identical twins listed by TCRdb under 2016. About the study as a whole: TCR alpha and beta repertoires from monozygotic twins, unrelated adults of various ages and cord blood were deep-sequenced to test whether fetal clonotypes persist. To rule out contamination, the twin experiments were replicated at different times with different library preparation protocols. Overall study results and their limits: Because the same donors could not be followed over many years, conclusions were based on cross-sectional statistical analysis. In monozygotic twins, out-of-frame TCR alpha sharing was systematically underestimated by recombination models, although the models agreed with sharing between unrelated individuals. Compared with coincidental sharing between unrelated individuals, out-of-frame TCR alpha sequences shared between twins showed an excess of sequences with low generation probability. Zero-insertion analyses could be partly confounded by invariant T cells such as MAIT and iNKT, although diverse VJ usage argued against such confounding for most clonotypes. Fewer insertions were carried by abundant cord blood beta clonotypes, a similar but weaker trend appeared in young adult naive repertoires, and no such trend appeared in memory repertoires. In beta out-of-frame sequences, excess twin sharing was weaker, because having fewer shared sequences lowered the signal-to-noise ratio.

The CDR3 contains 15 residues, cysteine and phenylalanine counted. CDR3 DNA only is kept here, 45 bases in frame from base 1. The V end loses 10 bases and the J end loses 2 bases, and a stretch of 18 bases separates them. All donors were healthy Caucasians. Three pairs of female monozygotic twins, all aged about 18 to 30 years, were included in the twin cohort. Positive isolation kits from Invitrogen were used to isolate CD4+ and CD8+ T cell populations. Libraries came from 5' RACE. Reads for this sample came from an Illumina HiSeq 2000. Template switching added a universal primer binding site, and the final cDNA carried a unique molecular identifier that allowed TCR cDNA molecules to be counted accurately. First-strand cDNA for TCR alpha and beta chains was synthesized from specific primers in the conserved constant-segment region. Each cDNA library was double barcoded, with a SMART-Mk sample barcode plus Illumina barcodes, to control for contamination. TruSeq adapter sequences, together with Illumina sample barcodes, were added in two successive PCR steps. Sequencing of the TCR alpha and beta cDNA libraries was done on the Illumina HiSeq platform using custom primers. The original pipeline was this. MiGEC processed the raw reads to extract unique molecular identifiers, while MiXCR was used to determine the CDR3 positions. For each individual, recombination models were inferred using an EM algorithm with the repgenHMM and IGoR tools. Shared clonotype analysis was performed with the tcR package in R, normalizing sharing by the product of cloneset sizes. To study raw recombination free of thymic and clonal selection effects, out-of-frame nonproductive sequences were analyzed. The public reads were reanalyzed by TCRdb: fastp trimming at Q25, MiXCR alignment, in-frame beta chains only. Each CDR3 protein appears once, grouped with its most common genes and DNA. TCRdb, rather than the study authors, made the V and J calls. The sample table shows about 530,000 distinct CDR3 sequences, and roughly 15% are seen once. Clones ranked in the top ten supply 0.35% to 0.45% of the sample.

A further study also used this sample, focusing on yellow fever vaccine responses in identical twins. The other study reports the following: According to the authors, the vaccine-induced T cell response in identical twins seemed to be partly convergent and partly specific to each individual. The study precisely tracked vaccine-responding T cell clones in identical twins.

The rearrangement combines TRBV12-3 or TRBV12-4 with TRBJ1-3; the D segment could be TRBD1, given 5 matching bases. The origin of this receptor is a woman between 18 and 29 years old in good health. The sequencing input was CD4+ T cells sorted from blood. The bases are TGTGCCAACCGAGGGCCAGGGTCGACTGGAAACACCATATATTTT. The resulting protein is CANRGPGSTGNTIYF.